This TCR beta chain derives from a study of PD-1 blockade in classical Hodgkin lymphoma (dated by TCRdb to about 2020). About the full investigation: Nivolumab dosing was 3 mg/kg intravenously every 2 weeks, continuing until either disease progression or unacceptable toxicity. The study used CyTOF and TCR beta sequencing to define a peripheral blood immune signature of response to PD-1 blockade in classical Hodgkin lymphoma.

As concerns this clone: Its specific antigen is unknown. Per-nucleotide qualities are absent, and no much larger clonotype sits a single base away.

The paper as a whole reports these results and caveats: The study covered only a single clinical trial cohort, and the causes of the repertoire differences, possibly disease activity or prior therapy, were still not defined. Trial patients with a complete response had baseline diversity similar to that of newly diagnosed patients, while partial responders and progressors had significantly lower diversity. Baseline TCR diversity was reported as lower in newly diagnosed patients than in healthy donors, and lower still in relapsed/refractory patients. Lower diversity was seen in patients whose nivolumab began less than 1 year after ASCT, and these patients were left out of later analyses so that immune reconstitution would not confound the results. By C4D1, a significant rise was seen in CD4+ TCR diversity but not in CD8+ TCR diversity (p=0.0027 vs p=0.16), and the rise was most apparent among complete responders (p=0.02).

The time point tag for this specimen amounts to: cycle 2 day 1 (C2D1) of nivolumab. Every trial patient had relapsed after autologous stem cell transplantation, and cohorts A, B and C differed in prior brentuximab vedotin exposure. The trial cohort included 50 or so patients with relapsed/refractory classical Hodgkin lymphoma, and each patient had a best overall response of complete response, partial response or progressive disease. Single-agent nivolumab was administered to trial patients in the multi-cohort phase II CheckMate 205 trial. Best overall response was determined by an independent review committee according to the 2007 International Working Group response criteria. Trial PBMCs were collected immediately before nivolumab initiation (C1D1) and during therapy at cycle 2 day 1 and cycle 4 day 1. Peripheral blood was collected in 8 mL Vacutainer Cell Preparation Tubes, from which PBMCs were isolated by centrifugation and then cryopreserved.

The Qiagen DNeasy kit was used to extract genomic DNA from unsorted PBMCs and from the negatively selected CD4+ and CD8+ fractions. Amplification of TCR beta CDR3 regions was done by immunoSEQ multiplex PCR with primers that anneal to V and J segments. Amplification bias was minimized using a synthetic immune receptor repertoire, and residual bias was removed computationally after sequencing. Turning to the authors' computational methods: Repertoire diversity was quantified as the Shannon entropy index using custom Python scripts. Unsorted, CD4+ and CD8+ repertoires were analyzed separately, except in combined analyses where CD4+ and CD8+ sequences were merged in silico. Clonal expansion was defined as a frequency increase of at least 2-fold after treatment compared with C1D1, and clones undetected at baseline were assigned a pseudocount of 0.5. Singleton clones were defined as clones with 0 or 1 copy at C1D1, and non-singleton clones were defined as clones with 2 or more copies. Clones expanded in unsorted samples were labelled as CD4+, CD8+ or unknown by matching protein sequences in sorted samples from the same patient. Wilcoxon tests on paired samples were used to test diversity changes from C1D1 to C4D1. What TCRdb holds here is the immuneACCESS table cut down to in-frame rearrangements. Part of the clones is not present; checked against another copy, under half of the missing clones reflect an unresolved V gene, and the others are unexplained. V and J calls and clone size are as listed in that table; D and trimming were resolved from the DNA. The sample table shows about 100,000 clones, and roughly nine tenths are seen once. The ten largest make up about 20% of the sample.

This TCR came from a human donor with classical Hodgkin lymphoma. This specimen consisted of peripheral blood mononuclear cells (PBMCs), obtained before the second cycle of nivolumab.

The CDR3 region: CASSWGGLTNTGELFF. Here is the DNA: TGTGCCAGCAGCTGGGGGGGACTTACGAACACCGGGGAGCTGTTTTTT. The chain couples TRBV5-6 to TRBJ2-2, and 7 bases in between align with TRBD2. From the cysteine through the phenylalanine, the CDR3 covers 16 amino acids. Here the CDR3 DNA is all that survives: 48 bases in frame from base 1. For CDR1 and CDR2, the germline V gene lists SGHDT and YYEEEE. The germline V end is reduced by 3 bases and the J end by 0 bases; junction bases left unmatched: 5.